This T cell receptor beta chain is from a study of cytomegalovirus exposure and HLA in healthy donors. Study findings and constraints: The study labeled 164 TCR beta chains cytomegalovirus-associated. In a later analysis, HLA-C alleles had the fewest associated TCRs, DRB1 alleles the most.

On this clone: Its antigen is unknown.

The PCR had 60 Vbeta and 13 Jbeta primers. Sequencing was performed with immunoSEQ multiplex PCR; in TCRdb, only in-frame clones are kept and a portion is missing. The data include around 70,000 clones; the top ten clones carry 2.4%. This sequence originates from a female donor in good health and CMV-seropositive. Sequencing input: PBMCs.

CDR3 sequence (DNA): TGTGCCAGCAGCCTCCGGGACAGGGCTACTGAAGCTTTCTTT. It yields the protein CASSLRDRATEAFF. The gene calls are TRBV7-2 and TRBJ1-1, with 9 bases lining up with TRBD1. The V and J ends lost 5 bases and 5 bases, in that order; junction bases with no gene match: 6. Germline assignment: CDR1 SGHTA and CDR2 FQGNSA. The CDR3 sequence is 14 residues long.